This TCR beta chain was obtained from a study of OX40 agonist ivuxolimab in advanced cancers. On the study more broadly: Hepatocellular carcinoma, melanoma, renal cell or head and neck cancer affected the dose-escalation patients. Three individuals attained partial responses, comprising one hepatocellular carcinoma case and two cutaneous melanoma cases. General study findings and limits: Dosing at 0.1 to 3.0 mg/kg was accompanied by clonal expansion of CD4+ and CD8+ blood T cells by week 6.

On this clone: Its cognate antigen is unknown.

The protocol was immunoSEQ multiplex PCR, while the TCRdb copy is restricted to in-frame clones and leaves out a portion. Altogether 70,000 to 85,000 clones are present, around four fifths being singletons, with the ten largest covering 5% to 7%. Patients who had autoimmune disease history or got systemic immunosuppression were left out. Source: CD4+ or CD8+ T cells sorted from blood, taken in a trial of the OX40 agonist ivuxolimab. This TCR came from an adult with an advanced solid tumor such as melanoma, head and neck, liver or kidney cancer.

CDR3 DNA: TGTGCCAGCAGCTCAGGGCCAACTAATGAAAAACTGTTTTTT. Translating it yields CASSSGPTNEKLFF. The rearrangement links TRBV7-2 to TRBJ1-4, with D possibly TRBD1 on 5 matching bases. Trimming left V 4 bases short and J 0 bases short, with 6 bases between. The CDR3 is made up of 14 amino acids. Looked up from germline, CDR1 is SGHTA and CDR2 is FQGNSA.